Only a few counts were recorded for the clone carrying this T cell receptor beta chain. The antigen remains undetermined. This sample was taken from a study of blood T cells in healthy people across ages. Findings and limits, study-wide: Whereas aged donors had fewer naive CD4+ cells, long-lived donors had more of them and higher diversity. Diversity figures derived from one million T cells were judged to underestimate the true value.

Primers used in a second PCR of roughly 6 to 12 cycles were a sample-barcoded 5' primer and a J-beta primer mix. TCRdb called the 5' RACE reads again in MiXCR, with one record for every CDR3 protein. Among about a million distinct CDR3 sequences listed, roughly 48% were seen once. CDR3 length: 14 amino acids. From germline, CDR1 is MNHNS and CDR2 SASEGT. Isolating PBMCs gave at least 7 million of these cells per sample. Total RNA, at least 5 micrograms per sample, was extracted from PBMCs. The sequence was obtained from a man aged 30 to 39 in good health. The specimen sequenced was blood. The chain recombines TRBV6-1 with TRBJ2-4; TRBD1 matches at 8 bases. The tail of the sequence fits TRBJ2-5 better, so the J call may be wrong. CDR3 residues: CASSDRRGRETQYF. Here the CDR3 DNA reads TGTGCCAGCAGCGACCGCAGGGGGCGAGAGACCCAGTACTTC.